These 17 T cell receptor beta chains originate from one sample sequenced in a study of T cell repertoires in aging, cancer and after chemotherapy. The template was genomic DNA from peripheral blood, not RNA. Multiplex touch-down PCR with TRB-A/B primers amplified rearranged V-D-J TRB sequences. TCRdb passed the multiplex PCR reads through MiXCR, listing each CDR3 protein once. The sample has 7,500 or so distinct CDR3 sequences; around 40% are singletons. The sample taken for sequencing was blood. These receptors were taken from a human donor in good health.

The rearrangement links TRBV4-2 to TRBJ1-2; possible D gene TRBD1, 6 bases. Per the germline V gene, CDR1 is LGHNA and CDR2 is YNFKEQ. V was pared by 1 base and J by 8 bases, with 14 bases between. The CDR3 runs to 14 residues. CDR3 in amino acids: CASSQASGARGYTF. CDR3 bases: TGTGCCAGCAGCCAAGCCTCAGGGGCGCGAGGCTACACCTTC.

In its sample, this clonotype was seen a few times. This chain uses TRBV13 with TRBJ1-2; 9 bases are shared with TRBD1. CDR1 is PRHDT, CDR2 FYEKMQ, per germline (reference sequence). The CDR3 covers 16 residues. J was trimmed by 5 bases and V by 1 base; bases with no gene match: 8. CDR3 DNA sequence: TGTGCCAGCAGCTTAGCCCTACAGGGGGCCCAATATGGCTACACCTTC. Protein: CASSLALQGAQYGYTF.

This sequence joins TRBV4-2 and TRBJ2-3; no clear D. There are 12 residues in the CDR3. V dropped 0 bases and J dropped 5 bases, with 3 bases sitting between them. Per the germline V gene, CDR1 is LGHNA and CDR2 is YNFKEQ. The CDR3 region is CASSQDGDTQYF. DNA for the CDR3: TGTGCCAGCAGCCAAGATGGAGATACGCAGTATTTT.

On this clonotype: The junction differs from germline at one of its ends, possibly a read error. The V call is TRBV10-1, the J call TRBJ1-2; no reliable D call. This CDR3 has 14 residues. The germline V gene has CDR1 WNHNN and CDR2 SYGVQD (reference sequence). CDR3 DNA: TGTGCCAGCCTCGTCTGGGGATCCAACTATGGCTACACCTTC. Translating gives CASLVWGSNYGYTF.

J is TRBJ2-5 and V is TRBV12-3 or TRBV12-4, with D uncertain. CDR3 length: 15 residues. Trimming took off 4 bases at V and 4 bases at J, with 16 bases between the two ends. In nucleotides, the CDR3 is TGTGCCAGCAGTTCAGCCCGGGTGGCCCCAGAGACCCAGTACTTC. It translates to CASSSARVAPETQYF.

The J gene is TRBJ2-2, the V gene TRBV6-4; D might be TRBD1 or TRBD2, each matching 6 bases. The CDR3 is 15 amino acids. V dropped 3 bases and J dropped 4 bases, with 12 bases sitting between them. The germline V gene encodes CDR1 MRHNA and CDR2 SNTAGT. The CDR3 loop is CASSESGGGTGELFF. For the CDR3, the DNA is TGTGCCAGCAGTGAGTCAGGAGGGGGCACCGGGGAGCTGTTTTTT.

This clonotype was counted between two and nine times. V usage is TRBV4-3 and J usage is TRBJ2-1; maybe TRBD1 (6 bases). CDR1 is LGHNA, CDR2 YSLEER, per germline. CDR3 length: 12 residues. Trimming removed 0 bases from V and 11 bases from J, with 8 bases in between. The CDR3 sequence: CASSQDRDKQFF. CDR3 nucleotide sequence: TGCGCCAGCAGCCAAGATCGGGACAAGCAGTTCTTC.

Judged by abundance, this clonotype is medium-sized. The chain joins TRBV29-1 to TRBJ1-5; 7 bases are shared with TRBD1. CDR1 SQVTM and CDR2 ANQGSEA come from the germline V gene. Germline trimming cut 4 bases from V and 3 bases from J; bases unmatched to any gene: 3. This CDR3 has 13 residues. The CDR3 reads CSVAGGDNQPQHF. The DNA of the CDR3 is TGCAGCGTTGCAGGGGGAGACAATCAGCCCCAGCATTTT.

This clonotype has just a few counts. J is TRBJ1-5 and V is TRBV19; D is unresolved. The CDR3 is 16 amino acids. V lost 3 bases and J lost 3, with 15 bases in between. Germline-derived CDR1 and CDR2 are LNHDA and SQIVND (reference sequence). CDR3 DNA: TGTGCCAGTAGTATCACGTCTTGGCAGGACAATCAGCCCCAGCATTTT. Translated: CASSITSWQDNQPQHF.

This rearrangement joins TRBV2 to TRBJ2-1; D may be TRBD1 or TRBD2 (5 bases each). Germline lookup yields CDR1 SNHLY and CDR2 FYNNEI. Between the trimmed V and J ends, which lost 6 bases and 8 bases, there was a span of 11 bases. The CDR3 length is 12 residues. The DNA of the CDR3 is TGTGCCAGCAGAGGGGTGAGGGATGAGCAGTTCTTC. Translation: CASRGVRDEQFF.

This chain joins TRBV27 and TRBJ1-1, with 7 bases fitting TRBD1. Germline values: CDR1 MNHEY, CDR2 SMNVEV (reference sequence). V shed 6 bases and J 1 base; nucleotides not matched to a gene: 8. This CDR3 is built from 15 residues. Here the CDR3 reads CASRSAGQENTEAFF. The CDR3 DNA is TGTGCCAGCAGGTCCGCAGGACAGGAGAACACTGAAGCTTTCTTT.

The chain couples TRBV6-5 to TRBJ1-2; 7 bases match TRBD1. Per germline, CDR1 MNHEY and CDR2 SVGAGI. The CDR3 is 15 residues long. V gave up 0 bases and J gave up 4 bases; unmatched junction bases: 5. CDR3 residues: CASSYSRGRFYGYTF. CDR3 coding DNA: TGTGCCAGCAGTTACTCAAGGGGGCGCTTCTATGGCTACACCTTC.

The chain carries TRBV20-1 and TRBJ1-2, with 8 bases fitting TRBD1. The CDR3 has 15 residues. Germline lookup yields CDR1 DFQATT and CDR2 SNEGSKA (reference sequence). Trimming at V came to 8 bases and at J to 2 bases, leaving 13 bases not matched to a gene. Here the CDR3 reads CSTPRQGALNYGYTF. The DNA of the CDR3 is TGCAGTACCCCGCGGCAGGGGGCTTTGAACTATGGCTACACCTTC.

This clonotype turned up a few times. The rearrangement joins TRBV6-5 to TRBJ2-1, with D unclear. The V gene's germline CDR1 is MNHEY and CDR2 SVGAGI. Trimming took 2 bases from V and 9 from J, leaving 8 bases between them. The CDR3 runs to 12 residues. CDR3 bases: TGTGCCAGCAGTTACCTAGAAGGTGAGCAGTTCTTC. As protein: CASSYLEGEQFF.

The genes are TRBV6-4 and TRBJ2-7, with D maybe TRBD2 (5 bases). CDR1 is MRHNA, CDR2 SNTAGT, per germline. The CDR3 contains 12 residues. V was shortened by 6 bases and J by 3 bases, with 9 bases between the two germline ends. CDR3 protein: CASRQGGYEQYF. In DNA form, the CDR3 reads TGTGCCAGCAGACAAGGAGGCTACGAGCAGTACTTC.

The V and J genes are TRBV5-6 and TRBJ1-6; D gene ambiguous. Germline lookup yields CDR1 SGHDT and CDR2 YYEEEE. This CDR3 comprises 15 residues. The ends were cut back, 1 base at V and 5 bases at J, with 10 bases in the middle. This chain's CDR3 is CASSLLRRNNSPLHF. The DNA of the CDR3 is TGTGCCAGCAGCTTGTTACGGCGGAATAATTCACCCCTCCACTTT.

The chain carries TRBV27 and TRBJ1-5; unclear D gene. With 6 bases removed from V and 8 bases from J, the gap between germline ends came to 11 bases. The CDR3 is 12 amino acids. Germline V gene sequence: CDR1 MNHEY, CDR2 SMNVEV (reference sequence). In DNA form, the CDR3 reads TGTGCCAGCAGCCCCGGGTGGGAGCCCCAGCATTTT. Its protein is CASSPGWEPQHF.